This T cell receptor (beta chain) was retrieved from a study of shared clonotypes between healthy human individuals. The study, taken as a whole, reports: The study found lower generation probabilities in non-shared clonotypes than in those shared by all four donors. Rarefaction gave evidence that sorted-subset sequencing remained incomplete despite large depth.

Assay: immunoSEQ multiplex PCR; the TCRdb copy retains only in-frame clones and omits some. The table has more than 550,000 clones, around 91% seen once. The length of the CDR3 is 15 residues. V trimming: 6 bases; J trimming: 6 bases; junction bases outside the gene matches: 6. CDR1 and CDR2 (germline): SNHLY, FYNNEI. Concerning this clone itself: Its antigen is currently unknown.

The source is a man between 18 and 35 years old in good health. Some clones in this sample may be carry-over from other donors' samples. J is TRBJ2-2 and V is TRBV2, with 11 bases that match TRBD1. Input material: memory CD8+ T cells from PBMCs. Subset indicated: CD45RO+ cells pooled with CCR7-negative TemRA cells. CDR3 coding DNA: TGTGCCAGCAGCACGGGACAGGGGGTGGCCGGGGAGCTGTTTTTT. Translating gives CASSTGQGVAGELFF. Variable domain in full (rest from reference TRBV2 and TRBJ2-2): EPEVTQTPSHQVTQMGQEVILRCVPISNHLYFYWYRQILGQKVEFLVSFYNNEISEKSEIFDDQFSVERPDGSNFTLKIRSTKLEDSAMYFCASSTGQGVAGELFFGEGSRLTVL.